Reported below is one T cell receptor (beta chain). This sample was included in a study of blood T cell repertoires in COVID-19. The germline CDR1 and CDR2 sequences are SQVTM and ANQGSEA. The J segment lost 2 bases and the V segment lost 7 bases, leaving 9 bases of the junction unmatched. CDR3 length: 14 residues. Per the original data handling: Reference gene primer amplification gave nucleated cell count estimates. Some clones are missing from TCRdb's copy, which holds only in-frame ones; the method was immunoSEQ multiplex PCR. Clone size and V and J calls were adopted from that table, with D and trimming inferred from the DNA. Altogether 85,000 to 130,000 clones are present, about 89% being singletons, with the ten largest covering around 0.94%.

The source is a man between 60 and 75 years old with acute or convalescent COVID-19. Sequenced: peripheral blood. The chain combines TRBV29-1 with TRBJ2-3, with TRBD1 identical over 7 bases. The CDR3 DNA is TGCAGCGCGTGCAGGGGGACAGACACAGATACGCAGTATTTT. Protein: CSACRGTDTDTQYF.